The text below deals with one T cell receptor beta chain. The source of the sample is a study of cytomegalovirus exposure and HLA in healthy donors. This CDR3 has 16 amino acids. The V gene's germline CDR1 is MDHEN and CDR2 SYDVKM. V shed 5 bases and J 2 bases; nucleotides not matched to a gene: 9. Clones were read by immunoSEQ multiplex PCR, and TCRdb kept only the in-frame ones, dropping some. The data contain 100,000 to 120,000 clones, roughly 90% of them singletons. The sequence was collected from a woman in her 30s in good health and CMV-seropositive. The J gene is TRBJ1-5, the V gene TRBV28, with 7 bases matching TRBD1. Sequencing input: PBMCs. In DNA, the CDR3 is TGTGCCAGCAGTAATAAACAGGGGTTTGGCAATCAGCCCCAGCATTTT. It specifies CASSNKQGFGNQPQHF.